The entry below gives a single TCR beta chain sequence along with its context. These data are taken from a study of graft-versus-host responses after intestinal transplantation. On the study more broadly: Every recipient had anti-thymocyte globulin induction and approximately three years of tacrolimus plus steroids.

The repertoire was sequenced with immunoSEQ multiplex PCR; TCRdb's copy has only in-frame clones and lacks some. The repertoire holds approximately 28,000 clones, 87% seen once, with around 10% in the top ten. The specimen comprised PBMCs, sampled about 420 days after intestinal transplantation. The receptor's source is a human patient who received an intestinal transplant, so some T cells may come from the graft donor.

Written as DNA, the CDR3 is TGTGCCATCAGTGAGTCGAGGGTTGGGGATGAGCAGTTCTTC. Protein product: CAISESRVGDEQFF. V and J are TRBV10-3 and TRBJ2-1, with D possibly TRBD2 on 5 matching bases. The length of the CDR3 is 14 residues. Germline V gene data show CDR1 as ENHRY and CDR2 as SYGVKD. V was shortened by 0 bases and J by 8 bases, with 11 bases between the two germline ends.